Presented here are 31 T cell receptor beta chains from one specimen sequenced in a study of regulatory T cells in long-lasting Graves disease listed by TCRdb under 2021. The meaning of the sample's time point label: newly diagnosed GD, antithyroid drugs for less than 3 months. RNA was extracted from PBMCs in TRIzol for both TCR sequencing and RNA sequencing. The protocol used for the library was multiplex PCR. Sequencing relied on an Illumina HiSeq 4000. To build TCR beta libraries, CDR3 regions were amplified by Arm-PCR using iRepertoire HTBI primers. TCRdb reprocessing: public reads trimmed at Q25 with fastp, clones called with MiXCR, in-frame beta chains kept. Each entry is one CDR3 protein sequence, shown with its most common DNA and genes. The sample table holds 400,000 to 550,000 distinct CDR3 sequences, of which about a sixth were seen once. About 10% of the sample is taken by the ten largest.

These data also featured in a second study, about T cells in Graves' hyperthyroidism and ophthalmopathy.

The input for sequencing was peripheral blood mononuclear cells (PBMCs), taken at new diagnosis, from a patient treated with antithyroid drugs. Every receptor here comes from a woman aged 30 to 39 with Graves disease. Donor details come from another sample of the same person, matched by shared clones.

This rearrangement joins TRBV19 to TRBJ1-1; 8 bases line up with TRBD1. The CDR3 consists of 15 residues. Germline-derived CDR1 and CDR2 are LNHDA and SQIVND (reference sequence). Trimming at V came to 6 bases and at J to 5 bases, leaving 11 bases not matched to a gene. The DNA for the CDR3 is TGTGCCAGTAGCCTAGGTGGGACAGGTGGTACTGAAGCTTTCTTT. Its translation: CASSLGGTGGTEAFF.

This clonotype was counted ten times or more. This sequence joins TRBV12-3 or TRBV12-4 and TRBJ2-7, with 9 bases identical to TRBD2. Trimming cost V 5 bases and J 2 bases; bases outside gene matches: 7. There are 15 residues in the CDR3. CDR3 DNA: TGTGCCAGCAGTCACGGACTAGCGACAACCTACGAGCAGTACTTC. Protein product: CASSHGLATTYEQYF.

At least ten counts were recorded for this clonotype. This rearrangement joins TRBV15 to TRBJ2-7; no reliable D call. From germline, CDR1 is LNHNV and CDR2 YYDKDF (reference sequence). CDR3 length: 16 residues. V lost 2 bases and J 0 bases, leaving 14 bases between the germline ends. The CDR3 here is CATSRLVGQSSYEQYF. CDR3 DNA: TGTGCCACCAGCAGACTGGTTGGGCAGAGCTCCTACGAGCAGTACTTC.

This clonotype came up many times. This sequence joins TRBV30 and TRBJ2-5, with D unclear. The CDR3 extends over 13 amino acids. Deletions cut 0 bases from V and 3 bases from J, with 8 bases between. Germline CDR1 and CDR2: GTSNPN and SVGIG (reference sequence). DNA for the CDR3: TGTGCCTGGAGTGTACTGAGGAAAGAGACCCAGTACTTC. Translation gives CAWSVLRKETQYF.

A remark on this clonotype: Given a much more abundant clone one base away, this may be a read error. Since no conserved phenylalanine or tryptophan closes the CDR3, a read error is the likely cause. The genes are TRBV6-2 or TRBV6-3 and TRBJ2-5; D is possibly TRBD1 (5 bases). The CDR3 loop spans 12 amino acids. Germline V gene lookup returns CDR1 MNHEY and CDR2 SVGEGT. V lost 5 bases and J lost 5, with 9 bases in between. This chain's CDR3 is CASSRQLETQYL. In nucleotides, the CDR3 is TGTGCCAGCAGTAGACAGCTCGAGACCCAGTACCTC.

This clonotype has ten or more counts. The chain has TRBV3-1 and TRBJ2-7; TRBD2 is a possible D gene (5 bases). V lost 0 bases, J lost 3 bases, and 15 bases lay in between. Germline CDR1 and CDR2: LGHDT and YNNKEL (reference sequence). This CDR3 has 16 residues. The CDR3, as DNA: TGTGCCAGCAGCCAAGATAATGGGGAGTGGCTCTACGAGCAGTACTTC. Translating it yields CASSQDNGEWLYEQYF.

There are many counts of this clonotype. V gene TRBV6-1 combines with J gene TRBJ2-5; D is unclear. The V gene's germline CDR1 is MNHNS and CDR2 SASEGT. CDR3 length equals 11 residues. V was clipped by 3 bases and J by 5 bases, with 4 bases between them. CDR3 coding DNA: TGTGCCAGCAGTGATTGGGAGACCCAGTACTTC. Residues: CASSDWETQYF.

This clonotype was counted many times. V usage is TRBV10-3 and J usage is TRBJ1-1, with D unresolved. Looked up from germline, CDR1 is ENHRY and CDR2 is SYGVKD. V lost 8 bases and J lost 3, with 10 bases in between. This CDR3 spans 12 amino acids. DNA for the CDR3: TGTGCCATCTCTGGTGGCTACACTGAAGCTTTCTTT. As protein: CAISGGYTEAFF.

This clonotype was found a few times. This chain uses TRBV6-1 with TRBJ1-1; D remains ambiguous. Germline loops: CDR1 MNHNS, CDR2 SASEGT. V was shortened by 4 bases and J by 0 bases, with 15 bases between the two germline ends. The CDR3 is 16 residues long. CDR3 in amino acids: CASSARGAPMNTEAFF. CDR3 nucleotides: TGTGCCAGCAGTGCACGGGGAGCGCCAATGAACACTGAAGCTTTCTTT.

The chain employs TRBV7-9 and TRBJ1-6, with 10 bases matching TRBD1. The CDR3 length is 15 residues. The trim removed 5 bases at V and 7 bases at J, leaving 5 bases unmatched. Germline-derived CDR1 and CDR2 are SEHNR and FQNEAQ (reference sequence). The CDR3 DNA reads TGTGCCAGCAGCCGTGGACAGGGGGTGAATTCACCCCTCCACTTT. It translates to CASSRGQGVNSPLHF. The full variable domain, its missing parts supplied by reference TRBV7-9 and TRBJ1-6, is DTGVSQNPRHKITKRGQNVTFRCDPISEHNRLYWYRQTLGQGPEFLTYFQNEAQLEKSRLLSDRFSAERPKGSFSTLEIQRTEQGDSAMYLCASSRGQGVNSPLHFGNGTRLTVT.

This clonotype was seen many times. The genes are TRBV28 and TRBJ1-1; D unclear. The ends were cut back, 6 bases at V and 4 bases at J, with 12 bases in the middle. The CDR3 consists of 13 residues. Germline assignment: CDR1 MDHEN and CDR2 SYDVKM. The CDR3 nucleotides are TGTGCCAGCAGCGCCACAGCCCCCACTGAAGCTTTCTTT. This gives the protein CASSATAPTEAFF.

In this sample, this clonotype turned up many times. The rearrangement uses TRBV27 and TRBJ2-1; 8 nucleotides agree with TRBD2. Germline lookup yields CDR1 MNHEY and CDR2 SMNVEV (reference sequence). V was clipped by 0 bases and J by 10 bases; unmatched bases: 5. CDR3 length equals 14 residues. This CDR3 reads CASSLSSGSGEQFF. CDR3 nucleotide sequence: TGTGCCAGCAGTTTATCAAGCGGGAGCGGCGAGCAGTTCTTC.

This clonotype was counted only a few times. V and J are TRBV27 and TRBJ1-6; TRBD1 matches 10 bases. Per the germline V gene, CDR1 is MNHEY and CDR2 is SMNVEV (reference sequence). Unmatched junction bases numbered 11, after V lost 6 bases and J lost 9 bases. This CDR3 spans 16 amino acids. CDR3 residues: CASRQILGQGSSPLHF. In DNA form, the CDR3 reads TGTGCCAGCAGGCAAATACTGGGACAGGGGAGTTCACCCCTCCACTTT.

This clonotype was observed a handful of times. The chain uses TRBV20-1 and TRBJ1-5; 9 positions match TRBD1. Looked up from germline, CDR1 is DFQATT and CDR2 is SNEGSKA (reference sequence). There are 15 residues in the CDR3. J gave up 2 bases and V 6 bases, and 8 bases lay outside the gene matches. The CDR3 protein is CSALIRDRGNQPQHF. The DNA of the CDR3 is TGCAGTGCCCTTATCCGGGACAGGGGCAATCAGCCCCAGCATTTT.

This clonotype was seen repeatedly, ten times or more. The chain uses TRBV6-1 and TRBJ1-2; D not resolved. Trimming took 9 bases from V and 2 from J, leaving 16 bases between them. This CDR3 contains 14 residues. Per the germline V gene, CDR1 is MNHNS and CDR2 is SASEGT. The CDR3 coding sequence is TGTGCCAGTAATTCAGAAGTCAAGAACTATGGCTACACCTTC. Amino acid sequence: CASNSEVKNYGYTF.

The chain carries TRBV27 and TRBJ2-1; TRBD1 aligns across 8 bases. The V segment lost 10 bases and the J segment 3 bases; nucleotides outside the gene matches: 11. Germline CDR1 MNHEY, CDR2 SMNVEV (reference sequence). The CDR3 has 15 amino acids. The CDR3 protein is CATTTGGLDYNEQFF. The CDR3 DNA is TGTGCCACCACAACAGGGGGACTGGACTACAATGAGCAGTTCTTC.

The rearrangement uses TRBV19 and TRBJ2-5, with D perhaps matching TRBD2 (6 bases). CDR1 is LNHDA and CDR2 is SQIVND in the germline V gene (reference sequence). The CDR3 consists of 14 residues. Trimming shortened V by 6 bases and J by 1 base, and 12 bases separated the two germline ends. The CDR3 reads CASSKRVSQETQYF. The CDR3 bases are TGTGCCAGTAGCAAGCGGGTATCCCAAGAGACCCAGTACTTC. The full variable domain, rest sourced from reference TRBV19 and TRBJ2-5, is DGGITQSPKYLFRKEGQNVTLSCEQNLNHDAMYWYRQDPGQGLRLIYYSQIVNDFQKGDIAEGYSVSREKKESFPLTVTSAQKNPTAFYLCASSKRVSQETQYFGPGTRLLVL.

This clonotype was seen at least ten times. The CDR3 bases are TGTGCCTGGAGTTTGGGAGACAGAGATACGCAGTATTTT. Its translation: CAWSLGDRDTQYF. This sequence joins TRBV30 and TRBJ2-3, with D perhaps being TRBD1 or TRBD2 (5 bases each). Germline CDR1 GTSNPN, CDR2 SVGIG (reference sequence). This CDR3 spans 13 amino acids. The V end was cut by 2 bases, the J end by 5 bases, with 11 bases between.

The chain carries TRBV5-6 and TRBJ1-1, with D unclear. Trimming shortened V by 4 bases and J by 4 bases, and 14 bases separated the two germline ends. The V gene's germline CDR1 is SGHDT and CDR2 YYEEEE. The CDR3 covers 14 residues. CDR3 coding DNA: TGTGCCAGCAGCCCCGGTTTTTTGACCACTGAAGCTTTCTTT. It codes for CASSPGFLTTEAFF. The full variable domain, with the rest looked up from reference TRBV5-6 and TRBJ1-1, is DAGVTQSPTHLIKTRGQQVTLRCSPKSGHDTVSWYQQALGQGPQFIFQYYEEEERQRGNFPDRFSGHQFPNYSSELNVNALLLGDSALYLCASSPGFLTTEAFFGQGTRLTVV.

This clonotype came up many times. The chain uses TRBV28 and TRBJ2-7; D may be TRBD2 (6 bases). V was trimmed by 1 base and J by 6 bases, leaving 13 bases between them. The germline gives CDR1 MDHEN, CDR2 SYDVKM. The CDR3 runs to 14 residues. The CDR3 spells CASSLYVGGPEQYF. The CDR3 DNA reads as TGTGCCAGCAGTTTATATGTGGGAGGCCCCGAGCAGTACTTC.

Ten or more counts support this clonotype. The genes are TRBV2 and TRBJ2-7, with a weak D call TRBD2 (5 bases). The germline gives CDR1 SNHLY, CDR2 FYNNEI. Trimming pared 7 bases from V and 2 bases from J, leaving 18 bases between. This CDR3 has 15 amino acids. CDR3 loop: CASIHRDLVTYEQYF. The CDR3 DNA reads as TGTGCCAGCATTCACCGGGATCTAGTTACCTACGAGCAGTACTTC.

In this sample, this clonotype turned up once. V is TRBV20-1 and J is TRBJ2-1; 12 bases match TRBD2. In germline, CDR1 is DFQATT, CDR2 SNEGSKA (reference sequence). Unmatched junction bases numbered 7, after V lost 6 bases and J lost 7 bases. This CDR3 comprises 14 residues. CDR3 sequence (DNA): TGCAGTGCCGCATTGCTAGCGGGAGGGAATGAGCAGTTCTTC. This sequence encodes CSAALLAGGNEQFF.

This clonotype showed up just a few times. V gene TRBV19 combines with J gene TRBJ2-2, with D maybe TRBD2 (5 bases). The V and J ends lost 7 bases and 0 bases respectively, with 18 bases between them. The germline CDR1 and CDR2 sequences are LNHDA and SQIVND (reference sequence). The CDR3 length is 17 residues. This CDR3 reads CASKGLDHSSNTGELFF. CDR3 nucleotides: TGTGCCAGTAAAGGACTCGACCATTCGTCGAACACCGGGGAGCTGTTTTTT. The full variable domain, completed using reference TRBV19 and TRBJ2-2, is DGGITQSPKYLFRKEGQNVTLSCEQNLNHDAMYWYRQDPGQGLRLIYYSQIVNDFQKGDIAEGYSVSREKKESFPLTVTSAQKNPTAFYLCASKGLDHSSNTGELFFGEGSRLTVL.

This clonotype was seen repeatedly, ten times or more. This chain connects TRBV28 to TRBJ2-1; tentatively, D is TRBD1 (5 bases). The CDR3 has 13 residues. Per germline, CDR1 MDHEN and CDR2 SYDVKM. V lost 6 bases to trimming and J lost 7 bases, with 13 bases between them. This CDR3 is CASSLAGSNEQFF. In nucleotides, the CDR3 is TGTGCCAGCAGCTTAGCAGGGTCTAATGAGCAGTTCTTC.

Concerning this clonotype: Being one base from a much bigger clone, this may be a read error. The chain joins TRBV15 to TRBJ2-3; no reliable D call. V lost 2 bases to trimming and J lost 0 bases, with 9 bases between them. This CDR3 comprises 15 residues. The V gene's germline CDR1 is LNHNV and CDR2 YYDKDF (reference sequence). CDR3 region: CATSRQRPSTDTQYF. The CDR3 DNA sequence: TGTGCCACCAGCAGACAGAGACCTAGCACAGATACGCAGTATTTT. Full variable domain (outside the CDR3, taken from reference TRBV15 and TRBJ2-3): DAMVIQNPRYQVTQFGKPVTLSCSQTLNHNVMYWYQQKSSQAPKLLFHYYDKDFNNEADTPDNFQSRRPNTSFCFLDIRSPGLGDTAMYLCATSRQRPSTDTQYFGPGTRLTVL.

This clonotype occurred a few times. This chain uses TRBV9 with TRBJ2-2; D uncertain. CDR1 is SGDLS, CDR2 YYNGEE, per germline. V gave up 4 bases and J gave up 1 base, with 11 bases separating them. The CDR3 loop spans 15 amino acids. The CDR3 spells CASSPLDGNTGELFF. CDR3 in DNA: TGTGCCAGCAGCCCATTGGACGGGAACACCGGGGAGCTGTTTTTT. Filled out from reference TRBV9 and TRBJ2-2, the complete variable domain reads DSGVTQTPKHLITATGQRVTLRCSPRSGDLSVYWYQQSLDQGLQFLIQYYNGEERAKGNILERFSAQQFPDLHSELNLSSLELGDSALYFCASSPLDGNTGELFFGEGSRLTVL.

This clonotype was detected many times. The genes are TRBV30 and TRBJ2-1; 7 bases are a match to TRBD1. Trimming removed 3 bases from V and 4 bases from J; junction bases left unmatched: 9. The germline V gene has CDR1 GTSNPN and CDR2 SVGIG (reference sequence). The CDR3 runs 15 residues. The CDR3 DNA reads TGTGCCTGGAGCCGCAGGGGGAATATATACAATGAGCAGTTCTTC. Its protein product is CAWSRRGNIYNEQFF.

This clonotype was recorded many times. The CDR3 sequence is CAWSRQGASYNEQFF. The CDR3 DNA is TGTGCCTGGAGTAGGCAGGGGGCGTCCTACAATGAGCAGTTCTTC. This chain joins TRBV30 and TRBJ2-1, with 8 bases that match TRBD1. Germline assignment: CDR1 GTSNPN and CDR2 SVGIG (reference sequence). V shed 2 bases and J 1 base; nucleotides not matched to a gene: 4. The CDR3 loop spans 15 amino acids.

The table lists this clonotype with a few counts. V gene TRBV18 combines with J gene TRBJ2-2; perhaps TRBD2 as D (6 bases). V lost 6 bases and J lost 0, with 14 bases in between. Per germline, CDR1 KGHSH and CDR2 LQKENI. There are 16 residues in the CDR3. The CDR3 region has the DNA TGTGCCAGCTCCTTCCTAGCGACAACGAACACCGGGGAGCTGTTTTTT. Translated: CASSFLATTNTGELFF.

This clonotype was counted ten times or more. The gene calls are TRBV3-1 and TRBJ2-1, with a weak D call TRBD2 (6 bases). V lost 1 base, J lost 6 bases, and 19 bases lay in between. This CDR3 spans 17 amino acids. Germline CDR1 and CDR2: LGHDT and YNNKEL (reference sequence). The CDR3 sequence is CASSQGRGFSPGNEQFF. The CDR3 DNA sequence: TGTGCCAGCAGCCAAGGGCGGGGCTTTTCTCCCGGCAATGAGCAGTTCTTC.

In this sample, this clonotype turned up many times. The chain combines TRBV11-2 with TRBJ2-1, with D perhaps TRBD2 (5 bases). The ends were cut back, 1 base at V and 9 bases at J, with 10 bases in the middle. CDR1 is SGHAT and CDR2 is FQNNGV in the germline V gene. The CDR3 totals 13 residues. In nucleotides, the CDR3 is TGTGCCAGCAGCTTAGGCGGGTTGGGTGAGCAGTTCTTC. As protein: CASSLGGLGEQFF.